These 5 T cell receptor beta chains originate from one sample sequenced in a study of OX40 agonist ivuxolimab in advanced cancers. Measured with immunoSEQ multiplex PCR; TCRdb has only the in-frame clones, and not every one. Of 65,000 to 100,000 clones detected, around 94% appear once; the ten largest clones hold around 10%. Sequencing was performed on CD4+ or CD8+ T cells sorted from blood, taken in a trial of the OX40 agonist ivuxolimab. The receptors were gathered from an adult with an advanced solid tumor such as melanoma, head and neck, liver or kidney cancer.

This chain uses TRBV5-1 with TRBJ2-3; no reliable D call. This CDR3 is 11 amino acids long. V was trimmed by 9 bases and J by 0 bases, leaving 5 bases between them. Germline CDR1 and CDR2: SGHRS and YFSETQ. The CDR3 DNA sequence: TGCGCCACCGGTAGCACAGATACGCAGTATTTT. Translation gives CATGSTDTQYF.

V gene TRBV9 combines with J gene TRBJ2-1; 12 bases map to TRBD2. CDR1 and CDR2 (germline): SGDLS, YYNGEE. V shed 5 bases, J shed 8 bases, and the junction held 8 bases outside the gene matches. The CDR3 is 15 amino acids. The CDR3: CASSYRLAGVHEQFF. The CDR3 DNA reads TGTGCCAGCAGTTACAGACTAGCGGGGGTCCATGAGCAGTTCTTC.

Only one count was recorded for this clone. This sequence joins TRBV28 and TRBJ1-4; TRBD1 matches at 11 bases. J was trimmed by 7 bases and V by 6 bases; bases with no gene match: 7. This CDR3 is 15 amino acids long. Germline V gives CDR1 MDHEN, CDR2 SYDVKM. The CDR3 DNA reads TGTGCCAGCAGCAGCGGGACAGGGGGGTTTGAAAAACTGTTTTTT. Translated, it gives CASSSGTGGFEKLFF.

The chain is built from TRBV19 and TRBJ1-1; no firm D call. This CDR3 region has 14 residues. With 0 bases removed from V and 1 base from J, the gap between germline ends came to 6 bases. CDR1 and CDR2 (germline): LNHDA, SQIVND (reference sequence). For the CDR3, the DNA is TGTGCCAGTAGTATAGATCTGGGGAACACTGAAGCTTTCTTT. Its translation: CASSIDLGNTEAFF.

The CDR3, as DNA: TGTGCCAGCAGTTCAGGGGGTCACACTGAAGCTTTCTTT. Translated, it gives CASSSGGHTEAFF. The chain combines TRBV28 with TRBJ1-1; 7 bases are a match to TRBD1. Germline lookup yields CDR1 MDHEN and CDR2 SYDVKM. V lost 4 bases and J lost 3; bases outside the gene matches: 2. CDR3 length: 13 amino acids. Combining the CDR3 with reference TRBV28 and TRBJ1-1 gives the whole variable domain DVKVTQSSRYLVKRTGEKVFLECVQDMDHENMFWYRQDPGLGLRLIYFSYDVKMKEKGDIPEGYSVSREKKERFSLILESASTNQTSMYLCASSSGGHTEAFFGQGTRLTVV.